Sequencing of this T cell receptor (beta chain) was carried out in a study of blood T cell repertoires in COVID-19. Whole-study context: Collection of acute and convalescent COVID-19 samples took place in the United States, Italy and Spain. Nucleic acid was either cDNA or gDNA, and it came from T cells, B-cell-depleted T cells, or PBMCs.

In the original processing: For nucleated cells, counts were estimated from reference gene primer amplification. Data came from immunoSEQ multiplex PCR; TCRdb stores just in-frame clones and leaves some out. V and J calls plus clone size are reproduced from that table; the DNA served to infer D and trimming. The sample has 160,000 or so clones; roughly 75% are singletons. The germline CDR1 and CDR2 sequences are SGHRS and YFSETQ. V shed 7 bases and J shed 2 bases, with 16 bases lying between them. This CDR3 is 14 amino acids long. The specimen sequenced was peripheral blood. This chain joins TRBV5-1 and TRBJ2-7, with a weak D call TRBD1 (5 bases). This clonotype was sampled from a man in his 70s with active or convalescent COVID-19. The CDR3 loop reads CASSFLRGTYEQYF. The CDR3 coding sequence is TGCGCCAGCTCCTTCCTAAGGGGCACCTACGAGCAGTACTTC.